This T cell receptor beta chain emerged from a study of blood T cell repertoires in COVID-19. Using immunoSEQ multiplex PCR, the repertoire was profiled, and TCRdb retains in-frame clones only, with some absent. This table has 150,000 to 200,000 clones, 85% appearing once. This TCR derives from a woman aged 60 to 75 with acute or convalescent COVID-19. Sample: peripheral blood.

Here the CDR3 reads CASSFGLGGDTQYF. CDR3 in DNA: TGTGCCAGCAGCTTCGGACTAGGGGGAGATACGCAGTATTTT. The chain has TRBV13 and TRBJ2-3; tentatively, D is TRBD2 (7 bases). CDR1 is PRHDT, CDR2 FYEKMQ, per germline (reference sequence). The CDR3 extends over 14 amino acids. The V end lost 3 bases, the J end lost 5 bases, and 12 bases lay between the germline ends.